These 14 T cell receptor beta chains were all obtained from the same sample, sequenced in a study of human versus mouse CDR3 diversity and MHC coevolution. Sequenced by immunoSEQ multiplex PCR; TCRdb stores in-frame clones only, minus some. The table records around 74,000 clones, 80% to 95% of them present only once. The sequenced sample was naive CD4+ T cells from blood. Regarding subset: CD45RO-negative CD62L-positive naive CD4 T cells. All receptors derive from a person aged 30-69 years in good health.

The genes are TRBV19 and TRBJ1-6; TRBD1 matches at 7 bases. The J segment lost 8 bases and the V segment lost 6 bases, leaving 13 bases of the junction unmatched. This CDR3 has 16 residues. CDR1 and CDR2 from the germline V gene are LNHDA and SQIVND (reference sequence). In DNA, the CDR3 is TGTGCCAGTAGAGACAGACCGGGACAGTCACATTCACCCCTCCACTTT. Its protein product is CASRDRPGQSHSPLHF.

The chain recombines TRBV18 with TRBJ2-5; no firm D call. Germline V gene lookup returns CDR1 KGHSH and CDR2 LQKENI. The CDR3 is 12 amino acids. The V gene lost 6 bases and the J gene lost 2 bases, with 7 bases spanning the gap. This CDR3 is CASSSRQETQYF. The CDR3, as DNA: TGTGCCAGCTCCTCACGGCAAGAGACCCAGTACTTC.

The genes are TRBV4-1 and TRBJ1-2; no firm D call. Germline-derived CDR1 and CDR2 are MGHRA and YSYEKL. The CDR3 length is 12 residues. With 0 bases removed from V and 8 bases from J, the gap between germline ends came to 7 bases. CDR3 residues: CASSQDQAGYTF. The CDR3 region has the DNA TGCGCCAGCAGCCAAGATCAGGCGGGCTACACCTTC.

The chain recombines TRBV27 with TRBJ1-5; tentative D call: TRBD1 (5 bases). CDR1 MNHEY and CDR2 SMNVEV come from the germline V gene (reference sequence). The CDR3 has 14 amino acids. The V end was cut by 4 bases, the J end by 4 bases, with 11 bases between. Written as DNA, the CDR3 is TGTGCCAGCAGTTACAAACAGGCAAATCAGCCCCAGCATTTT. Its translation is CASSYKQANQPQHF.

The chain uses TRBV30 and TRBJ1-1; 7 bases are a match to TRBD1. The J segment lost 7 bases and the V segment lost 6 bases, leaving 11 bases of the junction unmatched. The CDR3 is made up of 13 amino acids. Per germline, CDR1 GTSNPN and CDR2 SVGIG (reference sequence). The CDR3 DNA sequence: TGTGCCTGCGGGACAGATCCTAACGGTGAAGCTTTCTTT. Translation gives CACGTDPNGEAFF.

The chain employs TRBV6-6 and TRBJ2-5; 10 bases line up with TRBD2. Trimming took 2 bases from V and 11 from J; bases not matched to a gene: 8. Germline loops: CDR1 MNHNY, CDR2 SVGAGI (reference sequence). This CDR3 is 14 amino acids long. The CDR3 DNA is TGTGCCAGCAGTTACGGAGCGGGGGGGCGGGAGCAGTACTTC. Amino acid sequence: CASSYGAGGREQYF.

The rearrangement uses TRBV4-1 and TRBJ1-1, with D possibly TRBD1 on 5 matching bases. The CDR3 covers 14 residues. Germline loops: CDR1 MGHRA, CDR2 YSYEKL. Trimming left V 0 bases short and J 6 bases short, with 11 bases between. Here the CDR3 DNA reads TGCGCCAGCAGCCAAGATCAGGGTTTCGCTGAAGCTTTCTTT. Protein: CASSQDQGFAEAFF.

This clone was seen a single time. V usage is TRBV18 and J usage is TRBJ1-1, with a tentative D call TRBD1 (6 bases). The CDR3 extends over 15 amino acids. V dropped 4 bases and J dropped 0 bases, with 12 bases sitting between them. Germline assignment: CDR1 KGHSH and CDR2 LQKENI. The CDR3: CASSLRTEMNTEAFF. CDR3 DNA: TGTGCCAGCTCACTACGGACAGAGATGAACACTGAAGCTTTCTTT. Complete variable domain (other parts from reference TRBV18 and TRBJ1-1): NAGVMQNPRHLVRRRGQEARLRCSPMKGHSHVYWYRQLPEEGLKFMVYLQKENIIDESGMPKERFSAEFPKEGPSILRIQQVVRGDSAAYFCASSLRTEMNTEAFFGQGTRLTVV.

The V call is TRBV6-5, the J call TRBJ2-3, with 7 positions matching TRBD2. The CDR3 spans 14 residues. V dropped 6 bases and J dropped 0; count of bases not matched to a gene: 3. The germline V gene has CDR1 MNHEY and CDR2 SVGAGI. CDR3 loop: CASRPGLSTDTQYF. The CDR3 DNA is TGTGCCAGCAGACCGGGACTAAGCACAGATACGCAGTATTTT.

The chain employs TRBV18 and TRBJ2-2; no clear D gene. Trimming removed 1 base from V and 6 bases from J, with 9 bases in between. The germline V gene encodes CDR1 KGHSH and CDR2 LQKENI. The CDR3 sequence is 14 residues long. The CDR3 nucleotides are TGTGCCAGCTCACCACTACTCTCCCCCGGGGAGCTGTTTTTT. Translating gives CASSPLLSPGELFF.

This sequence joins TRBV7-9 and TRBJ1-1; D remains ambiguous. CDR1 SEHNR and CDR2 FQNEAQ come from the germline V gene (reference sequence). Trimming left V 6 bases short and J 5 bases short, with 7 bases between. The CDR3 extends over 11 amino acids. The CDR3 protein is CASRSRTEAFF. CDR3 nucleotides: TGTGCCAGCAGAAGTAGAACTGAAGCTTTCTTT.

A word on this clone: Additional DNA sequences in this sample encode the identical CDR3. The rearrangement joins TRBV4-1 to TRBJ2-7; TRBD1 matches at 7 bases. Trimming cost V 5 bases and J 3 bases; bases outside gene matches: 10. This CDR3 region has 15 residues. Germline V gene lookup returns CDR1 MGHRA and CDR2 YSYEKL. The CDR3 region has the DNA TGCGCCAGCAGCATTCGGGACAGAGGGAACTACGAGCAGTACTTC. Its protein product is CASSIRDRGNYEQYF.

The chain links TRBV5-6 to TRBJ1-3; no firm D call. The CDR3 runs 15 residues. Trimming shortened V by 4 bases and J by 0 bases, and 11 bases separated the two germline ends. Germline V gene lookup returns CDR1 SGHDT and CDR2 YYEEEE. Written as DNA, the CDR3 is TGTGCCAGCAGCCAATACGCGGTCTCTGGAAACACCATATATTTT. It translates to CASSQYAVSGNTIYF.

A single count supports this clone. The V gene is TRBV29-1, the J gene TRBJ2-1; TRBD2 is a possible D gene (5 bases). Germline assignment: CDR1 SQVTM and CDR2 ANQGSEA. With 6 bases removed from V and 3 bases from J, the gap between germline ends came to 15 bases. CDR3 length: 14 amino acids. DNA of the CDR3: TGCAGCGTGGGCCCGGGGATTCACTACAATGAGCAGTTCTTC. It translates to CSVGPGIHYNEQFF.